This TCR beta chain was documented in a study of T-cell memory formation after mild COVID-19. Comments on this clonotype: The antigen is unknown.

CDR3 size: 15 residues. Germline CDR1 LGHNA, CDR2 YNFKEQ. V lost 4 bases and J 6 bases, leaving 16 bases between the germline ends. Sample barcodes and UMIs were carried by the TCR alpha and TCR beta cDNA libraries that 5'RACE generated with constant-segment primers. TCRdb fed the 5' RACE reads into MiXCR, producing one record per CDR3 protein. The sample contains about 400,000 distinct CDR3 sequences, 14% of which appear only once. Study-level points and caveats: Pre-infection memory carried some responding clones, suggesting that cross-reactive memory joined.

Sequenced sample: PBMCs or a T cell subset sorted from them (not recorded which). V and J are TRBV4-2 and TRBJ2-4; D possibly corresponds to TRBD1 (6 bases). The TCR sequence derives from a young man who had mild COVID-19 (a few samples of this study predate the infection). Cell type and time point are not known. The CDR3 region is CASSRTQGQGNIQYF. The CDR3 nucleotides are TGTGCCAGCAGCCGGACTCAGGGGCAGGGAAACATTCAGTACTTC.